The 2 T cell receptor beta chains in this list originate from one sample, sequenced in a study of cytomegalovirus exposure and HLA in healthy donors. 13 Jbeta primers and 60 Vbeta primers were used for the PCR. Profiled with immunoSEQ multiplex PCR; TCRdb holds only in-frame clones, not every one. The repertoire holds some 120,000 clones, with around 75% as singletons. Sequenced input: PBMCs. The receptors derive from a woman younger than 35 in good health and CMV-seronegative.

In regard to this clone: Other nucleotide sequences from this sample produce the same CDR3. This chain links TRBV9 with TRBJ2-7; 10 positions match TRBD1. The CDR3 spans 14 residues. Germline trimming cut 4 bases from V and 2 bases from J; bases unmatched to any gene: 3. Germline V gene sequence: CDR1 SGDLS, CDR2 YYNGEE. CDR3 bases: TGTGCCAGCAGCCCCGGACAGGGGGCCTACGAGCAGTACTTC. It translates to CASSPGQGAYEQYF.

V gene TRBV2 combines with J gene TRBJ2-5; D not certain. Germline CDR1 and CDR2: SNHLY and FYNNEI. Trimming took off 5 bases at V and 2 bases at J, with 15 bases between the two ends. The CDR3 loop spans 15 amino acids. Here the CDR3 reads CASSNVKAQQETQYF. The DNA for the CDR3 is TGTGCCAGCAGTAATGTTAAAGCTCAACAAGAGACCCAGTACTTC.